These T cell receptor beta chains were read from a single sample in a study of CD8+ T cells in alopecia areata. Clones were read by immunoSEQ multiplex PCR, and TCRdb kept only the in-frame ones, dropping some. The table lists some 150,000 clones, about 54% of them singletons. The source material was CD4+ T cells sorted from blood, sampled at week 56, from a patient treated with tofacitinib. The receptors were gathered from a human donor with alopecia areata. Both conserved end residues are trimmed from each CDR3.

TRBV30	TRBJ1-6	AWSRIDKFDSPLH
TRBV6-6	TRBJ1-1	ASTSYWTGNTEAF
TRBV30	TRBJ2-5	AWSKTSWETQY
TRBV14	TRBJ1-4	ASSLNYMTTNEKLF
TRBV6-1	TRBJ2-3	ASSEMRGPQATDTQY
TRBV7-2	TRBJ2-1	ASSFSPAGGNEQF
TRBV6-5	TRBJ2-2	VLEGPTGELF
TRBV7-3	TRBJ2-4	ASSLSFGGIAKNIQY
TRBV5-1	TRBJ1-5	ASSSVPGYQPQH
TRBV29-1	TRBJ2-3	SVEGWIPTDTQY
TRBV7-2	TRBJ2-1	ASSVSYNEQF
TRBV9	TRBJ2-7	ASSAGPGQGGYEQY
TRBV11-2	TRBJ2-1	ASSRMGTVISNEQF
TRBV12-5	TRBJ2-7	ASGLRQGSYEQY
TRBV28	TRBJ2-1	ASSFGGGIPYNEQF
TRBV7-9	TRBJ1-2	ATLGAPIYGYT
TRBV5-1	TRBJ2-6	ASSLSTRTSGANVLT
TRBV30	TRBJ1-5	AWSIGGRGPQH
TRBV29-1	TRBJ2-7	SVEVGRTSEQY
TRBV5-6	TRBJ2-7	ASSVVDAYEQY
TRBV10-2	TRBJ2-4	ASRLQGIGENIQY
TRBV5-1	TRBJ1-6	ASSLDGNSPLH
TRBV18	TRBJ1-4	ASSTGLNEKLF
TRBV9	TRBJ1-1	ASSGSGGTEAF
TRBV7-6	TRBJ2-3	ASSPRLFPDYVTDTQY
TRBV19	TRBJ2-7	ASSIDRVSEQY
TRBV29-1	TRBJ1-2	SVVAVNYGYT
TRBV5-1	TRBJ2-5	ASSPDGETQY
TRBV29-1	TRBJ2-5	SVLGLNQETQY
TRBV5-6	TRBJ2-5	AMNRRDREEETQY
TRBV14	TRBJ2-5	ASSQVQETQY
TRBV27	TRBJ2-7	ASRLVDRGFYEQY
TRBV6-5	TRBJ2-5	ASSSPGLAGETQY